This T cell receptor beta chain was identified in a study of blood T cell repertoires in COVID-19. As for the study in general: The study drew acute and convalescent COVID-19 samples from the United States, Italy and Spain. PBMCs, B-cell-depleted T cells, or T cells were the source of the cDNA or gDNA that made up the material.

The CDR3 length is 15 residues. CDR1 SSHAT and CDR2 FNYEAQ come from the germline V gene (reference sequence). About this clone: Its ends do not fully match the called genes, so a read error is possible.

As originally analysed: How many nucleated cells were present was estimated from reference gene primer amplification. Using immunoSEQ multiplex PCR, the repertoire was profiled, and TCRdb retains in-frame clones only, with some absent. The DNA was the basis for D and trimming; V, J and clone size are from that table. The repertoire has about 170,000 clones, 65% to 85% of them found once; the top ten carry approximately 10%. The source material was peripheral blood. V usage is TRBV7-7 and J usage is TRBJ2-5; 8 nucleotides align to TRBD2. This clonotype was sampled from a man between 65 and 85 years old with active or convalescent COVID-19. CDR3 nucleotides: TGTGCTAGCAGCTCCGGGGGGGCCAGCCAAGAGACCCAGTACTTC. Its translation: CASSSGGASQETQYF. Full variable domain (remainder filled in from reference TRBV7-7 and TRBJ2-5): GAGVSQSPRYKVTKRGQDVTLRCDPISSHATLYWYQQALGQGPEFLTYFNYEAQPDKSGLPSDRFSAERPEGSISTLTIQRTEQRDSAMYRCASSSGGASQETQYFGPGTRLLVL.